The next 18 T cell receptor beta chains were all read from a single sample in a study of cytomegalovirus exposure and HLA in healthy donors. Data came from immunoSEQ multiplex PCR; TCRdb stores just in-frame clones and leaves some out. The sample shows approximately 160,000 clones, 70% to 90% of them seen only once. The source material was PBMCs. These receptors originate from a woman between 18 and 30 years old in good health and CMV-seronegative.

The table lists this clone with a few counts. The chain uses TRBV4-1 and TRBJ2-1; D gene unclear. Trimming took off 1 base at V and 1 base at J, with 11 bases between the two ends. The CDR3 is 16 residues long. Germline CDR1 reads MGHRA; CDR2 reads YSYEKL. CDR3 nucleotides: TGCGCCAGCAGCCAAGTTGACATGGTATCCTACAATGAGCAGTTCTTC. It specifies CASSQVDMVSYNEQFF.

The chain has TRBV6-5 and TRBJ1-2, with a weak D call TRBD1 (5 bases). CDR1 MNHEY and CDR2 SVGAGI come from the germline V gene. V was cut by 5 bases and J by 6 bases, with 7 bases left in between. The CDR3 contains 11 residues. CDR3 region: CASSDRHGYTF. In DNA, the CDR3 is TGTGCCAGCAGTGACAGACATGGCTACACCTTC.

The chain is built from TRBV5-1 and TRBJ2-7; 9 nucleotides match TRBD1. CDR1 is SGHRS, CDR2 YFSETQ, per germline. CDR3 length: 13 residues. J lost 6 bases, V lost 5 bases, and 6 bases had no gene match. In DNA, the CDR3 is TGCGCCAGCAGGGCGACAGGGGGGAGCGAGCAGTACTTC. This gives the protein CASRATGGSEQYF.

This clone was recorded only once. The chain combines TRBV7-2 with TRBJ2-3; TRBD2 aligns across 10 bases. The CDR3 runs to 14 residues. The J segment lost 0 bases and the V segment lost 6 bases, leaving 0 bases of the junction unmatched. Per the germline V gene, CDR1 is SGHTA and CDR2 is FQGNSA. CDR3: CASRLAGSTDTQYF. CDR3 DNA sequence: TGTGCCAGCAGACTAGCGGGGAGCACAGATACGCAGTATTTT.

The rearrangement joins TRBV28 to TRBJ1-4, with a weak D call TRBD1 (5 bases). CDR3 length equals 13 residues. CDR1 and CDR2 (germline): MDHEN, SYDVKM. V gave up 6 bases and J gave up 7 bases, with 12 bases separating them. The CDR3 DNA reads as TGTGCCAGCAGGCAGGGCGGTTTTGAAAAACTGTTTTTT. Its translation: CASRQGGFEKLFF.

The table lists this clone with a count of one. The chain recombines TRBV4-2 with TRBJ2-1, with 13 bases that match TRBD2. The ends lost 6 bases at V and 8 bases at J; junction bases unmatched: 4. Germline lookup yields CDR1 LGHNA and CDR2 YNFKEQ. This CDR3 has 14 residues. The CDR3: CASRLAGGSDEQFF. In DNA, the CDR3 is TGTGCCAGCAGACTAGCGGGAGGGTCGGATGAGCAGTTCTTC.

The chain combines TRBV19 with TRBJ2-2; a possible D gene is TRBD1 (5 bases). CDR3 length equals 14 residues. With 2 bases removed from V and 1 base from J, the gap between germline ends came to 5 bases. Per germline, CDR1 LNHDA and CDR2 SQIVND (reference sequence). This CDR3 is CASSIQGNTGELFF. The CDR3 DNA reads TGTGCCAGTAGTATACAGGGGAACACCGGGGAGCTGTTTTTT.

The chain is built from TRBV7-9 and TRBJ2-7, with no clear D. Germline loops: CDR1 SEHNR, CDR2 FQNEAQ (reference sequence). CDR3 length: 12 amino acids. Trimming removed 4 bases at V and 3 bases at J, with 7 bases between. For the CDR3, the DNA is TGTGCCAGCAGCTCAGATAACTACGAGCAGTACTTC. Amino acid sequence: CASSSDNYEQYF. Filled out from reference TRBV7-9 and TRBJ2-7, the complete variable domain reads DTGVSQNPRHKITKRGQNVTFRCDPISEHNRLYWYRQTLGQGPEFLTYFQNEAQLEKSRLLSDRFSAERPKGSFSTLEIQRTEQGDSAMYLCASSSDNYEQYFGPGTRLTVT.

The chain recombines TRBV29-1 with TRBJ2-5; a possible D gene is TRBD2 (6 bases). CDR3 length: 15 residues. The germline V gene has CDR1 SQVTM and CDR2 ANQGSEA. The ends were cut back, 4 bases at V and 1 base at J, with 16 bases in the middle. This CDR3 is CSVASGDVPQETQYF. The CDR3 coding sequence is TGCAGCGTTGCCTCGGGAGACGTCCCCCAAGAGACCCAGTACTTC.

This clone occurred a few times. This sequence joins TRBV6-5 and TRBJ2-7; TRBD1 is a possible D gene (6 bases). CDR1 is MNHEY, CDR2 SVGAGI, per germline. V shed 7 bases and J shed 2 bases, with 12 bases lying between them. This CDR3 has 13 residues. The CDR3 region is CASTEDRTYEQYF. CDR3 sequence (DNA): TGTGCCAGCACCGAGGACAGAACCTACGAGCAGTACTTC.

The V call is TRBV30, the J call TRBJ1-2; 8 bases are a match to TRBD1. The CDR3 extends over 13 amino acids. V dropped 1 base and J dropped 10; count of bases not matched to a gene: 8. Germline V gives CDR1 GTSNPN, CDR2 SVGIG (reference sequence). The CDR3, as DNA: TGTGCCTGGAGTGCTACAGGGGGGGCCGACTACACCTTC. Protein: CAWSATGGADYTF.

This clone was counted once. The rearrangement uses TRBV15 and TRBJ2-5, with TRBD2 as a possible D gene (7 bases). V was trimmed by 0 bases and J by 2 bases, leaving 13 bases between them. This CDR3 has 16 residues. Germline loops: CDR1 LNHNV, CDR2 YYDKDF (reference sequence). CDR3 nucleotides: TGTGCCACCAGCAGAGAGAGGGGAGGGACACAAGAGACCCAGTACTTC. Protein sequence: CATSRERGGTQETQYF.

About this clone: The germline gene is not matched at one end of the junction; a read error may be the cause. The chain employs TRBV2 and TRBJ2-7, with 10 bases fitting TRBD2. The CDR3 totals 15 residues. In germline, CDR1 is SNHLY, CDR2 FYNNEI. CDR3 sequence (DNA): TGTGCCAGCAGGGAAGCGGGAGGGCCTATTTTCGAGCAGTACTTC. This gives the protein CASREAGGPIFEQYF.

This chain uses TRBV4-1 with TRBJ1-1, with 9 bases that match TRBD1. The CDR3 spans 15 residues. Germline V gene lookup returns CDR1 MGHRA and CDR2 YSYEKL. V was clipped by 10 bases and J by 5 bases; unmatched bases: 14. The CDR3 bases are TGCGCCAACAGTCGTACAGGGGGCGCAGAAACTGAAGCTTTCTTT. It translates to CANSRTGGAETEAFF.

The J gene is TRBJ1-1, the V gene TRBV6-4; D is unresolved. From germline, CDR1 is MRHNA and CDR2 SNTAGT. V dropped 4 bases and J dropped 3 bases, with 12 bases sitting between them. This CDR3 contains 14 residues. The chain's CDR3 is CASSAHQEDTEAFF. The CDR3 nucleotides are TGTGCCAGCAGTGCTCACCAGGAGGACACTGAAGCTTTCTTT.

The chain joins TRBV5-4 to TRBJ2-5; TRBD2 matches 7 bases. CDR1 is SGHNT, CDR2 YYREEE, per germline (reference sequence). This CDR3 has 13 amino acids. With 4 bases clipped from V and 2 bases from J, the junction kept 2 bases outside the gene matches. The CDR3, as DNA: TGTGCCAGCAGCCCGGGACTACAAGAGACCCAGTACTTC. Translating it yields CASSPGLQETQYF.

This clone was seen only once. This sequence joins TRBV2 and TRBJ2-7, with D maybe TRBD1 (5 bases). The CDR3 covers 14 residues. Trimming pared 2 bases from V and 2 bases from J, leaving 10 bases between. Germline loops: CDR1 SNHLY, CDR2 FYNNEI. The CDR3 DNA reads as TGTGCCAGCAGTGAAATAGGCAGGGCCTACGAGCAGTACTTC. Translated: CASSEIGRAYEQYF. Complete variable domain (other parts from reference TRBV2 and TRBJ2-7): EPEVTQTPSHQVTQMGQEVILRCVPISNHLYFYWYRQILGQKVEFLVSFYNNEISEKSEIFDDQFSVERPDGSNFTLKIRSTKLEDSAMYFCASSEIGRAYEQYFGPGTRLTVT.

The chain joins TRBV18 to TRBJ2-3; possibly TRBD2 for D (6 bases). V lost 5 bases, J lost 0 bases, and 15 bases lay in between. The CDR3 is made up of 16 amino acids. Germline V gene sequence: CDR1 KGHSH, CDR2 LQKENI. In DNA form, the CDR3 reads TGTGCCAGCTCATTTTCCGTGCGGGGAAGCACAGATACGCAGTATTTT. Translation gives CASSFSVRGSTDTQYF.